One and the same sample provided the 8 T cell receptor beta chains below, sequenced in a study of breast tumors, draining lymph nodes, adjacent tissues. One entry per CDR3 protein, called by TCRdb with MiXCR from the multiplex PCR reads. The profile shows roughly 130,000 distinct CDR3 sequences, around a third of them singletons. Axillary draining lymph nodes of breast cancer patients supplied the node samples. The sequenced sample consisted of axillary lymph node tissue. The receptors come from a female donor with breast cancer. Some clones in this sample may be carry-over from other donors' samples.

This clonotype was seen a handful of times. The chain couples TRBV5-6 to TRBJ1-1; D remains ambiguous. CDR3 length equals 12 residues. Looked up from germline, CDR1 is SGHDT and CDR2 is YYEEEE. Trimming shortened V by 4 bases and J by 7 bases, and 11 bases separated the two germline ends. The CDR3 coding sequence is TGTGCCAGCAGCCGAAGTTCTGGTGAAGCTTTCTTT. It codes for CASSRSSGEAFF.

This clonotype appeared many times. V is TRBV6-5 and J is TRBJ1-5; no clear D. Germline V CDR1 and CDR2: MNHEY, SVGAGI. The CDR3 covers 14 residues. V dropped 5 bases and J dropped 4 bases, with 12 bases sitting between them. CDR3 residues: CASSRSGVNQPQHF. Written as DNA, the CDR3 is TGTGCCAGCAGTCGCTCAGGTGTGAATCAGCCCCAGCATTTT.

The table lists this clonotype with many counts. V usage is TRBV29-1 and J usage is TRBJ2-7; TRBD1 might be the D (5 bases). Germline V gene sequence: CDR1 SQVTM, CDR2 ANQGSEA. The CDR3 is 14 amino acids. Trimming cost V 0 bases and J 4 bases, with 13 bases left between them. CDR3 sequence (DNA): TGCAGCGTTGAAGAAGGGGAACCTGTTTACGAGCAGTACTTC. Protein: CSVEEGEPVYEQYF.

This clonotype was observed at least ten times. V usage is TRBV7-2 and J usage is TRBJ2-3; either TRBD1 or TRBD2 may supply D (5 bases each). Per the germline V gene, CDR1 is SGHTA and CDR2 is FQGNSA. The CDR3 length is 14 residues. V gave up 4 bases and J gave up 3 bases, with 11 bases separating them. In nucleotides, the CDR3 is TGTGCCAGCAGCTACGGGGACCGAACAGATACGCAGTATTTT. Amino acids: CASSYGDRTDTQYF.

Many counts were recorded for this clonotype. CDR3 region: CASSWTEGSEQYF. The CDR3 DNA sequence: TGTGCCAGCAGCTGGACCGAAGGCAGCGAGCAGTACTTC. The chain joins TRBV9 to TRBJ2-7; the D is unclear. This CDR3 has 13 amino acids. V was shortened by 4 bases and J by 6 bases, with 14 bases between the two germline ends. CDR1 and CDR2 from the germline V gene are SGDLS and YYNGEE.

In this sample, this clonotype turned up many times. The rearrangement links TRBV15 to TRBJ2-3; 7 bases fit TRBD2. Germline assignment: CDR1 LNHNV and CDR2 YYDKDF (reference sequence). This CDR3 contains 17 residues. V shed 3 bases, J shed 4 bases, and the junction held 13 bases outside the gene matches. The CDR3 spells CATSRGRGSRQPDTQYF. CDR3 coding DNA: TGTGCCACCAGCAGGGGGAGGGGATCCCGACAACCAGATACGCAGTATTTT.

This clonotype was observed once. The junction shows a germline mismatch at one end, possibly a read error. This chain joins TRBV7-9 and TRBJ2-5, with D maybe TRBD1 (5 bases). The CDR3 spans 15 residues. Germline CDR1 is SEHNR and CDR2 is FQNEAQ (reference sequence). This CDR3 is CASSLSFQGRETQHF. CDR3 nucleotides: TGTGCCAGCAGCTTATCCTTTCAGGGCCGAGAGACCCAGCACTTC. The whole variable domain, filled in from reference TRBV7-9 and TRBJ2-5, reads DTGVSQNPRHKITKRGQNVTFRCDPISEHNRLYWYRQTLGQGPEFLTYFQNEAQLEKSRLLSDRFSAERPKGSFSTLEIQRTEQGDSAMYLCASSLSFQGRETQHFGPGTRLLVL.

Many counts were recorded for this clonotype. This sequence joins TRBV12-3 or TRBV12-4 and TRBJ1-5, with a tentative D call TRBD1 (5 bases). The CDR3 is made up of 15 amino acids. V dropped 2 bases and J dropped 2 bases, with 10 bases sitting between them. The CDR3 is CASSLRGTGNQPQHF. In nucleotides, the CDR3 is TGTGCCAGCAGTTTACGAGGGACGGGCAATCAGCCCCAGCATTTT.